The present T cell receptor beta chain was sequenced within a study of yellow fever vaccine responses in identical twins. Turning to this clonotype: The target antigen is unknown.

TCRdb itself ran the RT-PCR reads through MiXCR, one entry per CDR3 protein. The sample contains 1,700 or so distinct CDR3 sequences, around 87% of which appear only once. The length of the CDR3 is 14 residues. V was pared by 0 bases and J by 4 bases, with 10 bases between. The V gene's germline CDR1 is LNHNV and CDR2 YYDKDF (reference sequence). Overall study findings and caveats: As reported, the vaccine T cell response of twins seemed partly convergent and partly personalized.

This specimen was T cells from blood (PBMCs), unsorted or a sorted subset (not recorded which), taken before or after yellow fever vaccination (not recorded which). The chain joins TRBV15 to TRBJ2-7; unclear D gene. The origin of this receptor is a woman under 30 who received the yellow fever vaccine. The CDR3 sequence is CATSRDLGRYEQYF. In nucleotides, the CDR3 is TGTGCCACCAGCAGAGATCTAGGGCGGTACGAGCAGTACTTC.